Presented here are 25 T cell receptor beta chains from one specimen sequenced in a study of Tregs in tolerant kidney transplant recipients. Recipients received nonmyeloablative bone marrow transplants from related graft donors, with transient mixed chimerism. Sequenced by immunoSEQ multiplex PCR; TCRdb stores in-frame clones only, minus some. Counted here are about 50,000 clones, approximately 89% occurring once; the ten biggest clones make up 15% to 18%. This specimen consisted of CD8+ T cells from blood (PBMCs), obtained 12 months after the transplant. Receptor source: a human patient who received a combined kidney and bone marrow transplant. The graft donor may have contributed some T cells.

V and J are TRBV18 and TRBJ2-5; D may be TRBD1 (5 bases). Between the trimmed V and J ends, which lost 3 bases and 3 bases, there was a span of 17 bases. The CDR3 is made up of 16 amino acids. Germline V gene sequence: CDR1 KGHSH, CDR2 LQKENI. Here the CDR3 DNA reads TGTGCCAGCTCACCGGCATTCAGGGTGGGGAAAGAGACCCAGTACTTC. This codes for CASSPAFRVGKETQYF. The full variable domain, in which reference TRBV18 and TRBJ2-5 provide the parts outside the CDR3, is NAGVMQNPRHLVRRRGQEARLRCSPMKGHSHVYWYRQLPEEGLKFMVYLQKENIIDESGMPKERFSAEFPKEGPSILRIQQVVRGDSAAYFCASSPAFRVGKETQYFGPGTRLLVL.

The J gene is TRBJ2-7, the V gene TRBV4-3; 9 bases are a match to TRBD2. Losses at the gene ends were 1 base for V and 2 bases for J; bases not matched to a gene: 6. Germline values: CDR1 LGHNA, CDR2 YSLEER. This CDR3 contains 16 residues. CDR3 coding DNA: TGCGCCAGCAGCCAAGCTTGGCGGGAGGGTACCTACGAGCAGTACTTC. This encodes CASSQAWREGTYEQYF.

J is TRBJ1-2 and V is TRBV9; 7 positions agree with TRBD1. Per germline, CDR1 SGDLS and CDR2 YYNGEE. The CDR3 extends over 17 amino acids. V lost 3 bases to trimming and J lost 2 bases; unmatched junction nucleotides: 13. This CDR3 reads CASSGLSLGQRNYGYTF. DNA of the CDR3: TGTGCCAGCAGCGGCCTCTCCCTGGGACAGCGAAACTATGGCTACACCTTC.

The chain joins TRBV2 to TRBJ2-5; 8 positions agree with TRBD2. The CDR3 runs 15 residues. Per germline, CDR1 SNHLY and CDR2 FYNNEI. V was pared by 4 bases and J by 5 bases, with 9 bases of the junction left unmatched. This chain's CDR3 is CASSGGSGVFETQYF. The DNA for the CDR3 is TGTGCCAGCAGTGGTGGTAGCGGGGTTTTTGAGACCCAGTACTTC.

This sequence joins TRBV6-5 and TRBJ2-7, with 7 bases aligning to TRBD1. This CDR3 contains 14 residues. Germline CDR1 reads MNHEY; CDR2 reads SVGAGI. V gave up 6 bases and J gave up 1 base; unmatched junction bases: 6. The CDR3 sequence is CASSHLQGSYEQYF. CDR3 coding DNA: TGTGCCAGCAGCCACTTACAGGGGTCCTACGAGCAGTACTTC.

The rearrangement links TRBV5-6 to TRBJ2-5; possibly TRBD2 for D (5 bases). Germline CDR1 is SGHDT and CDR2 is YYEEEE. The CDR3 consists of 13 residues. V was shortened by 4 bases and J by 2 bases, with 9 bases between the two germline ends. Here the CDR3 reads CASSRTLQETQYF. The CDR3 region has the DNA TGTGCCAGCAGCAGGACTCTACAAGAGACCCAGTACTTC.

V gene TRBV28 combines with J gene TRBJ2-5, with 7 bases lining up with TRBD2. Matching the DNA end better, TRBJ2-7 makes the J call doubtful. Germline V gene sequence: CDR1 MDHEN, CDR2 SYDVKM. CDR3 length: 14 residues. The DNA for the CDR3 is TGTGCCAGCTATAGGGTGGGGGGGTTTACCGAGCAGTACTTC. Protein product: CASYRVGGFTEQYF.

The chain couples TRBV19 to TRBJ1-6; no reliable D call. From germline, CDR1 is LNHDA and CDR2 SQIVND (reference sequence). The CDR3 spans 13 residues. V was shortened by 7 bases and J by 11 bases, with 15 bases between the two germline ends. As DNA, the CDR3 is TGTGCCAGTATGCATCCGGGATTTGCACCCCTCCACTTT. Protein product: CASMHPGFAPLHF.

This rearrangement joins TRBV7-2 to TRBJ2-1; TRBD2 aligns across 11 bases. The CDR3 totals 17 residues. CDR1 is SGHTA, CDR2 FQGNSA, per germline. Trimming at V came to 1 base and at J to 7 bases, leaving 9 bases not matched to a gene. CDR3 bases: TGTGCCAGCAGCTTAGGTGGGGGGCTAGCGGGAGGTAATGAGCAGTTCTTC. Translation gives CASSLGGGLAGGNEQFF.

The gene calls are TRBV19 and TRBJ2-7, with 8 bases matching TRBD2. The CDR3 extends over 15 amino acids. The V segment lost 4 bases and the J segment 3 bases; nucleotides outside the gene matches: 8. The germline V gene encodes CDR1 LNHDA and CDR2 SQIVND (reference sequence). The DNA of the CDR3 is TGTGCCAGTAGTACCGACAGCGCGGGAGGCTACGAGCAGTACTTC. Amino acids: CASSTDSAGGYEQYF.

The chain combines TRBV9 with TRBJ1-4; 8 bases align to TRBD1. J was trimmed by 8 bases and V by 4 bases; bases with no gene match: 7. This CDR3 contains 14 residues. Looked up from germline, CDR1 is SGDLS and CDR2 is YYNGEE. CDR3 region: CASSPGQGREKLFF. The CDR3, as DNA: TGTGCCAGCAGCCCTGGACAGGGCCGGGAAAAACTGTTTTTT. Using reference TRBV9 and TRBJ1-4 for the parts outside the CDR3, the full variable domain is DSGVTQTPKHLITATGQRVTLRCSPRSGDLSVYWYQQSLDQGLQFLIQYYNGEERAKGNILERFSAQQFPDLHSELNLSSLELGDSALYFCASSPGQGREKLFFGSGTQLSVL.

The V call is TRBV2, the J call TRBJ1-3; D unresolved. The germline CDR1 and CDR2 sequences are SNHLY and FYNNEI. The CDR3 sequence is 14 residues long. The V end lost 8 bases, the J end lost 0 bases, and 11 bases lay between the germline ends. The chain's CDR3 is CASLGGFSGNTIYF. The CDR3 nucleotides read TGTGCCAGCCTAGGCGGATTCTCTGGAAACACCATATATTTT.

This clone turned up a few times. The chain joins TRBV4-3 to TRBJ1-4; possibly TRBD1 for D (6 bases). Germline loops: CDR1 LGHNA, CDR2 YSLEER. This CDR3 has 20 residues. The ends were cut back, 3 bases at V and 1 base at J, with 24 bases in the middle. As DNA, the CDR3 is TGCGCCAGCAGCCAGGATGGGGTGCCACAGGGTGAGGGAACTAATGAAAAACTGTTTTTT. Translating gives CASSQDGVPQGEGTNEKLFF.

The table lists this clone with a few counts. J is TRBJ1-1 and V is TRBV19; D ambiguous. CDR3 length equals 15 residues. Looked up from germline, CDR1 is LNHDA and CDR2 is SQIVND (reference sequence). The V end was cut by 0 bases, the J end by 5 bases, with 13 bases between. CDR3 sequence: CASSIDLLELTEAFF. CDR3 DNA sequence: TGTGCCAGTAGTATAGATCTATTGGAGTTAACTGAAGCTTTCTTT.

This chain uses TRBV4-2 with TRBJ1-1; a possible D gene is TRBD1 (5 bases). The CDR3 is made up of 15 amino acids. The germline V and J ends were trimmed by 1 base and 0 bases, with 9 bases remaining between them. Germline CDR1 is LGHNA and CDR2 is YNFKEQ. In DNA form, the CDR3 reads TGTGCCAGCAGCCAAGGGGGGGTTATGAACACTGAAGCTTTCTTT. Protein: CASSQGGVMNTEAFF.

This clone was detected once. CDR3 bases: TGTGCCAGCTCACTGAGCGGGACATACAATGAGCAGTTCTTC. It translates to CASSLSGTYNEQFF. J is TRBJ2-1 and V is TRBV18, with D possibly TRBD2 on 7 matching bases. The ends were cut back, 4 bases at V and 4 bases at J, with 11 bases in the middle. Germline CDR1 reads KGHSH; CDR2 reads LQKENI. This CDR3 is built from 14 residues. The variable domain in full, completed from reference TRBV18 and TRBJ2-1, reads NAGVMQNPRHLVRRRGQEARLRCSPMKGHSHVYWYRQLPEEGLKFMVYLQKENIIDESGMPKERFSAEFPKEGPSILRIQQVVRGDSAAYFCASSLSGTYNEQFFGPGTRLTVL.

The chain has TRBV29-1 and TRBJ2-7; D is unresolved. Germline V gives CDR1 SQVTM, CDR2 ANQGSEA. This CDR3 region has 14 residues. Trimming took 7 bases from V and 2 from J, leaving 18 bases between them. Here the CDR3 reads CSASDPLSAYEQYF. The CDR3 DNA reads as TGCAGCGCCTCTGACCCCCTAAGCGCCTACGAGCAGTACTTC.

The chain is built from TRBV4-1 and TRBJ1-3, with D unclear. CDR3 length: 16 residues. Trimming left V 0 bases short and J 0 bases short, with 9 bases between. Germline CDR1 is MGHRA and CDR2 is YSYEKL. The CDR3 is CASSQEQANSGNTIYF. The CDR3 coding sequence is TGCGCCAGCAGCCAAGAGCAGGCTAACTCTGGAAACACCATATATTTT.

This clone appeared a few times. The genes are TRBV7-9 and TRBJ2-7, with D maybe TRBD1 (6 bases). Looked up from germline, CDR1 is SEHNR and CDR2 is FQNEAQ (reference sequence). V was trimmed by 5 bases and J by 3 bases, leaving 11 bases between them. The CDR3 totals 13 residues. The CDR3 DNA reads TGTGCCAGCAGCAGGACAGTTGACTACGAGCAGTACTTC. Translated, it gives CASSRTVDYEQYF.

This rearrangement joins TRBV30 to TRBJ1-1, with D possibly being TRBD1 (6 bases). Germline lookup yields CDR1 GTSNPN and CDR2 SVGIG (reference sequence). The germline V and J ends were trimmed by 4 bases and 6 bases, with 21 bases remaining between them. The CDR3 runs to 15 residues. The CDR3 region is CAWTGSAGGRAEAFF. CDR3 DNA: TGTGCCTGGACCGGATCGGCGGGGGGGCGGGCTGAAGCTTTCTTT.

This clone showed up just a few times. V and J are TRBV7-6 and TRBJ2-7; D possibly corresponds to TRBD2 (5 bases). The CDR3 sequence is 14 residues long. Germline-derived CDR1 and CDR2 are SGHVS and FNYEAQ. Trimming took off 4 bases at V and 10 bases at J, with 20 bases between the two ends. The CDR3 DNA sequence: TGTGCCAGCAGCTCCGGCGGAGGTCCTTCAACCCAGTACTTC. Its protein product is CASSSGGGPSTQYF.

This rearrangement joins TRBV7-9 to TRBJ1-2, with D unclear. The germline V gene encodes CDR1 SEHNR and CDR2 FQNEAQ (reference sequence). There are 13 residues in the CDR3. The V end was cut by 5 bases, the J end by 4 bases, with 11 bases between. Written as DNA, the CDR3 is TGTGCCAGCAGCCTGCCAGGTTTCTATGGCTACACCTTC. This gives the protein CASSLPGFYGYTF.

V gene TRBV4-2 combines with J gene TRBJ2-1, with TRBD2 matching over 13 bases. Germline CDR1 LGHNA, CDR2 YNFKEQ. The CDR3 extends over 19 amino acids. V was pared by 2 bases and J by 6 bases, with 13 bases of the junction left unmatched. CDR3 in DNA: TGTGCCAGCAGCCAACCCTCGGGGACTAGCGGGATAAGAGGCAATGAGCAGTTCTTC. As protein: CASSQPSGTSGIRGNEQFF.

The chain is built from TRBV9 and TRBJ2-2, with D possibly being TRBD2 (5 bases). Per germline, CDR1 SGDLS and CDR2 YYNGEE. This CDR3 has 16 residues. The V and J ends lost 3 bases and 2 bases respectively, with 14 bases between them. This chain's CDR3 is CASSGGWTGNTGELFF. As DNA, the CDR3 is TGTGCCAGCAGCGGGGGATGGACTGGAAACACCGGGGAGCTGTTTTTT.

Worth noting for this clone: One end of the junction is discordant with germline, which a read error may explain. Here the CDR3 reads CASSSGTGGYRF. DNA for the CDR3: TGTGCCAGCAGCTCCGGGACAGGGGGTTACCGCTTC. V and J are TRBV5-6 and TRBJ2-7; 11 nucleotides align to TRBD1. The CDR3 is 12 residues long. Germline values: CDR1 SGHDT, CDR2 YYEEEE.